The rows below give T cell receptor beta chains drawn from one sample of a study of neurological immune-mediated disorders. One entry per CDR3 protein, called by TCRdb with MiXCR from the 5' RACE reads. The sample lists roughly 34,000 distinct CDR3 sequences, 4% to 5.5% occurring once. The specimen sequenced was PBMCs. These receptors came from a man between 18 and 35 years old in good health. Both conserved end residues are part of each CDR3. The order of the fields is J gene, V gene, D gene, clone size, CDR3 DNA, CDR3 protein. D genes are given only for firm matches. Clone size is stated in some rows and not others, as once, few, many or a class when expanded.

J: TRBJ2-1; V: TRBV9; D: -; size: many; DNA: TGTGCCAGCAGCGAGCGCGGGGGCCGCTCCTACAATGAGCAGTTCTTC; CDR3: CASSERGGRSYNEQFF
J: TRBJ1-5; V: TRBV7-2; D: -; size: many; DNA: TGTGCCAGCAGCTTAGGGTCTGGACAGCTACACAATCAGCCCCAGCATTTT; CDR3: CASSLGSGQLHNQPQHF
J: TRBJ1-1; V: TRBV5-1; D: -; size: many; DNA: TGCGCCAGCAGCGTCGGCAGCCTAAACACTGAAGCTTTCTTT; CDR3: CASSVGSLNTEAFF
J: TRBJ2-3; V: TRBV5-1; D: TRBD1; size: many; DNA: TGCGCCAGCAGCTTGGCGTTCGGTGGGGACAGGGAGTCCGATACGCAGTATTTT; CDR3: CASSLAFGGDRESDTQYF
J: TRBJ2-5; V: TRBV20-1; D: -; size: many; DNA: TGCAGAGTCGCGTCGTACCAAGAGACCCAGTACTTC; CDR3: CRVASYQETQYF
J: TRBJ1-1; V: TRBV29-1; D: -; size: many; DNA: TGCAGCGTACCTGACACCCTCGAGGCTGAAGCTTTCTTT; CDR3: CSVPDTLEAEAFF
J: TRBJ2-2; V: TRBV2; D: -; size: many; DNA: TGTGCCAGCAGTGAAGCAACAAGGACCGGGGAGCTGTTTTTT; CDR3: CASSEATRTGELFF
J: TRBJ1-6; V: TRBV5-1; D: -; size: many; DNA: TGCGCCAGCAGCTTTCAGGGATTACCACCCCTCCACTTT; CDR3: CASSFQGLPPLHF
J: TRBJ1-5; V: TRBV5-1; D: -; size: many; DNA: TGCGCCAGCAGCTTGGGAGTAGGGGACATTTATCAGCCCCAGCATTTT; CDR3: CASSLGVGDIYQPQHF
J: TRBJ1-2; V: TRBV18; D: TRBD1; size: medium-sized; DNA: TGTGCCAGCTCACCGATACAGGGGCCGAGGGATTACACCTTC; CDR3: CASSPIQGPRDYTF
J: TRBJ2-1; V: TRBV7-3; D: TRBD2; size: many; DNA: TGTGCCAGCAGCCCCCGACTAGCGGGGGGGTACAATGAGCAGTTCTTC; CDR3: CASSPRLAGGYNEQFF
J: TRBJ2-5; V: TRBV20-1; D: -; size: many; DNA: TGCAGTGCTAATTGGGTACAAGAGACCCAGTACTTC; CDR3: CSANWVQETQYF
J: TRBJ2-7; V: TRBV7-7; D: -; size: -; DNA: TGTGCTAGCAGCTTAGCAGGCCAGGGCTCCGAGAAGTACTTC; CDR3: CASSLAGQGSEKYF
J: TRBJ2-2; V: TRBV7-9; D: -; size: many; DNA: TGTGCCAGCAGCCCGGGACTTACGAACACCGGGGAGCTGTTTTTT; CDR3: CASSPGLTNTGELFF
J: TRBJ1-5; V: TRBV7-9; D: TRBD1; size: many; DNA: TGTGCCAGCAGCCGTGACAGGGTGAGCAATCAGCCCCAGCATTTT; CDR3: CASSRDRVSNQPQHF
J: TRBJ2-7; V: TRBV12-3/TRBV12-4; D: -; size: -; DNA: TGTGCCAGCAGTTCAGGGTTCGGCGCCGCCTACGAGCAGTACTTC; CDR3: CASSSGFGAAYEQYF
J: TRBJ2-7; V: TRBV18; D: -; size: -; DNA: TGTGCCAGCTCACCGGGGACGGGACTGGGGGCTCTCGAGCAGTACTTC; CDR3: CASSPGTGLGALEQYF
J: TRBJ2-7; V: TRBV9; D: TRBD1; size: many; DNA: TGTGCCAGCAGCGTAGCTACGGGAAACAGGGGCGGCGAGCAGTACTTC; CDR3: CASSVATGNRGGEQYF
J: TRBJ2-3; V: TRBV12-3/TRBV12-4; D: TRBD2; size: many; DNA: TGTGCCAGCAGTAGCCCAGCGGGGGGAAGCACAGATACGCAGTATTTT; CDR3: CASSSPAGGSTDTQYF
J: TRBJ1-6; V: TRBV20-1; D: -; size: many; DNA: TGCAGTGCCAATGGGGGACGTGATTCACCCCTCCACTTT; CDR3: CSANGGRDSPLHF
J: TRBJ2-7; V: TRBV5-1; D: TRBD1; size: -; DNA: TGCGCCAGCAGCGACCGGGACAGGGGGCCCGAGCAGTACTTC; CDR3: CASSDRDRGPEQYF
J: TRBJ2-2; V: TRBV7-3; D: -; size: many; DNA: TGTGCCAGCAGCTCGCGTCTTGCTACCGGGGAGCTGTTTTTT; CDR3: CASSSRLATGELFF
J: TRBJ2-7; V: TRBV12-3/TRBV12-4; D: TRBD1; size: many; DNA: TGTGCCAGCAGTTTTTTCACAGGGGCCCCTTACGAGCAGTACTTC; CDR3: CASSFFTGAPYEQYF
J: TRBJ2-2; V: TRBV15; D: -; size: many; DNA: TGTGCCACCAGCAGAGAAAGGGGTCTGGGACCCGGGGAGCTGTTTTTT; CDR3: CATSRERGLGPGELFF
J: TRBJ1-6; V: TRBV7-2; D: -; size: many; DNA: TGTGCCAGCAGCGCCGAGCTTTTCTCGAGCTCCTATAATTCACCCCTCCACTTT; CDR3: CASSAELFSSSYNSPLHF
J: TRBJ1-5; V: TRBV7-2; D: -; size: many; DNA: TGTGCCAGCAGCTTAGGGACAAGCAATCAGCCCCAGCATTTT; CDR3: CASSLGTSNQPQHF
J: TRBJ2-1; V: TRBV24-1; D: -; size: many; DNA: TGTGCCACCAGTGATAACACAGGGCCTAGCTCCTACAATGAGCAGTTCTTC; CDR3: CATSDNTGPSSYNEQFF
J: TRBJ2-5; V: TRBV14; D: TRBD1; size: many; DNA: TGTGCCAGCAGTGCCCCAGGGGGCTATGAGACCCAGTACTTC; CDR3: CASSAPGGYETQYF
J: TRBJ2-4; V: TRBV20-1; D: TRBD1; size: many; DNA: TGCAGTGCTGGGCCGGGACAGGGGGCCAAAAACATTCAGTACTTC; CDR3: CSAGPGQGAKNIQYF
J: TRBJ2-3; V: TRBV5-6; D: -; size: many; DNA: TGTGCCAGCAGCTTTTTGGCTAGCTCCGCAGATACGCAGTATTTT; CDR3: CASSFLASSADTQYF
J: TRBJ1-6; V: TRBV4-3; D: -; size: few; DNA: TGCGCCAGCAGCCAAGATTATTCACCCCTCCACTTT; CDR3: CASSQDYSPLHF
J: TRBJ2-1; V: TRBV7-6; D: -; size: many; DNA: TGTGCCAGCAGCTTAGTAACCCCCGCACTGTTCTTC; CDR3: CASSLVTPALFF
J: TRBJ1-2; V: TRBV2; D: -; size: many; DNA: TGTGCCAGCAGTGAAGGCCATAGAAACTATGGCTACACCTTC; CDR3: CASSEGHRNYGYTF
J: TRBJ2-7; V: TRBV27; D: -; size: many; DNA: TGTGCCAGCATGGGGGGGGCCTCCTACGAGCAGTACTTC; CDR3: CASMGGASYEQYF
J: TRBJ1-5; V: TRBV6-5; D: -; size: many; DNA: TGTGCCAGCAGGGGTGGCAATCAGCCCCAGCATTTT; CDR3: CASRGGNQPQHF
J: TRBJ2-3; V: TRBV6-5; D: -; size: many; DNA: TGTGCCAGCAGTTACGGTGCAGGGGATACAGATACGCAGTATTTT; CDR3: CASSYGAGDTDTQYF
J: TRBJ1-5; V: TRBV4-2; D: -; size: many; DNA: TGTGCCAGCAGCCAAGGCGTAAACAATCAGCCCCAGCATTTT; CDR3: CASSQGVNNQPQHF
J: TRBJ2-1; V: TRBV7-8; D: -; size: many; DNA: TGTGCCAGCAGTTACACGCGGCTAGCGTCAAGAAATGAGCAGTTCTTC; CDR3: CASSYTRLASRNEQFF
J: TRBJ1-5; V: TRBV7-2; D: -; size: many; DNA: TGTGCCAGCAGCGCGCAGACAGCATTCAATCAGCCCCAGCATTTT; CDR3: CASSAQTAFNQPQHF